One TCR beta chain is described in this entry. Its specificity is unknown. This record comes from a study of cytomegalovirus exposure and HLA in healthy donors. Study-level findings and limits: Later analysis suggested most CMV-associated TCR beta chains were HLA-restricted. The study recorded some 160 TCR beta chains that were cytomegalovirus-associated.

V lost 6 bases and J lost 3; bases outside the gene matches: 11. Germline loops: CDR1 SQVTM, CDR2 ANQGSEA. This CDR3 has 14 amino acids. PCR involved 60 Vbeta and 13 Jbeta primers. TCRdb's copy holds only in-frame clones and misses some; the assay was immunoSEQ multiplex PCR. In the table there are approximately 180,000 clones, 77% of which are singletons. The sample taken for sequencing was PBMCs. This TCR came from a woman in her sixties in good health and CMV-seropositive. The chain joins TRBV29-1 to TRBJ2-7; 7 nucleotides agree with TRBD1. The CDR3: CSVDRQGRGYEQYF. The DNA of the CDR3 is TGCAGCGTAGACCGACAGGGCCGAGGCTACGAGCAGTACTTC.